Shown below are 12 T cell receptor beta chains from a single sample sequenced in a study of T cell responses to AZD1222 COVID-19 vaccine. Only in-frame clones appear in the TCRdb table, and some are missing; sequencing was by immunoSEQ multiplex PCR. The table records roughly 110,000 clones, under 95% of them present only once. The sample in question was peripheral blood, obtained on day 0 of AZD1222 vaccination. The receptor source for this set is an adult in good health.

CDR3 region: CASSLLSGQPSYEQYF. CDR3 nucleotide sequence: TGTGCCAGCAGCTTGTTGTCAGGGCAGCCCTCCTACGAGCAGTACTTC. The chain recombines TRBV5-4 with TRBJ2-7, with D perhaps matching TRBD1 (5 bases). The CDR3 extends over 16 amino acids. Germline CDR1 is SGHNT and CDR2 is YYREEE (reference sequence). Trimming cost V 1 base and J 0 bases, with 14 bases left between them.

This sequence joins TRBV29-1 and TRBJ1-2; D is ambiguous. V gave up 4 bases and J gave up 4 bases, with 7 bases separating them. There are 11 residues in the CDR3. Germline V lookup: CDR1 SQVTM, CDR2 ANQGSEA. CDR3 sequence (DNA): TGCAGCGTTGTGGTCAGCTATGGCTACACCTTC. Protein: CSVVVSYGYTF.

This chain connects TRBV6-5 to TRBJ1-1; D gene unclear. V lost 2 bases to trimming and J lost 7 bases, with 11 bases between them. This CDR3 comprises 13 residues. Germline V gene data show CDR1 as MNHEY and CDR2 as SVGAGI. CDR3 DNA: TGTGCCAGCAGTTACGGTAGCAGGAGTGAAGCTTTCTTT. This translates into CASSYGSRSEAFF.

The CDR3 nucleotides read TGTGCCAGCAGCCAAGATTTCGGCAGGGCAGGGGAAAAACTGTTTTTT. The encoded protein is CASSQDFGRAGEKLFF. This chain connects TRBV3-1 (or the pseudogene TRBV3-2) to TRBJ1-4; TRBD1 might be the D (5 bases). Trimming shortened V by 0 bases and J by 8 bases, and 16 bases separated the two germline ends. Germline CDR1 and CDR2: LGHDT and YNNKEL (reference sequence). The length of the CDR3 is 16 residues.

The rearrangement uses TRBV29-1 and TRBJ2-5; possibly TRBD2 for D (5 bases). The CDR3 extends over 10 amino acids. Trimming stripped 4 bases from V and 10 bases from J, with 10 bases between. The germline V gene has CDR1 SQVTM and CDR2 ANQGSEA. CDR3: CSVGGPDQYF. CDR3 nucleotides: TGCAGCGTTGGAGGGCCGGACCAGTACTTC.

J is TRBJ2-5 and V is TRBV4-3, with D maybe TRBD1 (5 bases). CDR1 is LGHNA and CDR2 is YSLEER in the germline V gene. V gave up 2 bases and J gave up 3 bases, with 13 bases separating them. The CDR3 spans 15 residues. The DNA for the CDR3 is TGCGCCAGCAGCCAATCTGCCGACAGAAAAGAGACCCAGTACTTC. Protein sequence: CASSQSADRKETQYF.

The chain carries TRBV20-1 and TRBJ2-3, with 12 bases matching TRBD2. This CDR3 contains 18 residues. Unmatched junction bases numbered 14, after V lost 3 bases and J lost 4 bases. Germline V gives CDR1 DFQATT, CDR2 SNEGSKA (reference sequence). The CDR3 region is CSASTASGGAVFADTQYF. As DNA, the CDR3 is TGCAGTGCTAGTACGGCTAGCGGGGGGGCCGTATTCGCAGATACGCAGTATTTT.

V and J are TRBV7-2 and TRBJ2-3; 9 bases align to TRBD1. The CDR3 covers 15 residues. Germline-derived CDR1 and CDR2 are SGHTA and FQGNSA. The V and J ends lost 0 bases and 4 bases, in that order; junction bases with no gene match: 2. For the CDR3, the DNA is TGTGCCAGCAGCTTAGCAACAGGGGGCCCAGATACGCAGTATTTT. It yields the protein CASSLATGGPDTQYF. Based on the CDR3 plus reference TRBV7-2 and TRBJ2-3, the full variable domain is GAGVSQSPSNKVTEKGKDVELRCDPISGHTALYWYRQSLGQGLEFLIYFQGNSAPDKSGLPSDRFSAERTGGSVSTLTIQRTQQEDSAVYLCASSLATGGPDTQYFGPGTRLTVL.

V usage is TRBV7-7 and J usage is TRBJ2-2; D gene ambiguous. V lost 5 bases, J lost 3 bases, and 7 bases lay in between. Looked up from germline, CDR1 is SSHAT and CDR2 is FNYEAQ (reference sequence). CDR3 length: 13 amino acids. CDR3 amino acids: CASSLGYTGELFF. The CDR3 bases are TGTGCCAGCAGCCTAGGGTACACCGGGGAGCTGTTTTTT.

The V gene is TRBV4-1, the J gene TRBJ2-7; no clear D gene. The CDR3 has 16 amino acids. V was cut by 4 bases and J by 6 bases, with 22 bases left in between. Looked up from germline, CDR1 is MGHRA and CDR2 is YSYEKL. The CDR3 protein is CASSPPAWTLLGEQYF. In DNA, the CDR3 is TGCGCCAGCAGCCCGCCCGCCTGGACCCTCCTAGGCGAGCAGTACTTC.

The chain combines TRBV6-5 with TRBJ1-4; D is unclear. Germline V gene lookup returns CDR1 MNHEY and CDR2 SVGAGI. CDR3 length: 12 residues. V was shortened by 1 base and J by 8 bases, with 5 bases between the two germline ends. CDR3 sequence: CASSYLGEKLFF. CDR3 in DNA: TGTGCCAGCAGTTACTTGGGGGAAAAACTGTTTTTT.

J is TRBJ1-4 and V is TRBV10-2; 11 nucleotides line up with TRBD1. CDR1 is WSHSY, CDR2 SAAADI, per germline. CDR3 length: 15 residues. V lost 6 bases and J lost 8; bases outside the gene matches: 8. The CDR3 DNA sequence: TGCGCCAGCAGCGAAGGACAGGGGGCGGGAGAAAAACTGTTTTTT. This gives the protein CASSEGQGAGEKLFF.